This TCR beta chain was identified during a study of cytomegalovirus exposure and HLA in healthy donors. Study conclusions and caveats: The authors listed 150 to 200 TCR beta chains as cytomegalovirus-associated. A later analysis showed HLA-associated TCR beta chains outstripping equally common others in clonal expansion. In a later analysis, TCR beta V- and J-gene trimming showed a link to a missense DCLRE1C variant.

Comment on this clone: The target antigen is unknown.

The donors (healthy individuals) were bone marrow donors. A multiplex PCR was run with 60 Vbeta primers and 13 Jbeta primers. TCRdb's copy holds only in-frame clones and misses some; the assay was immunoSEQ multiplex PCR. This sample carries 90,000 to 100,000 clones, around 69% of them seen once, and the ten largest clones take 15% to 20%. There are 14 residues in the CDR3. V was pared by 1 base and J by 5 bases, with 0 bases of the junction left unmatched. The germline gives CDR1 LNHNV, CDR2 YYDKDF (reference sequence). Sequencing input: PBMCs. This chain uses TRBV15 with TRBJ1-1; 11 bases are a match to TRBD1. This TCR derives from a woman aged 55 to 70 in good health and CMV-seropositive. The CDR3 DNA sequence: TGTGCCACCAGCAGAGGGGACAGGGGGACTGAAGCTTTCTTT. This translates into CATSRGDRGTEAFF.